These T cell receptor beta chains were read from a single sample in a study of cytomegalovirus exposure and HLA in healthy donors. Data came from immunoSEQ multiplex PCR; TCRdb stores just in-frame clones and leaves some out. The sample lists some 150,000 clones, roughly 70% occurring once. The sequenced material came from PBMCs. The receptors here all came from a man aged 50-60 years in good health and CMV-seropositive. The CDR3 runs from the conserved cysteine through the conserved F or W. Fields, in order: clone size, D gene, V gene, J gene, CDR3 protein, CDR3 DNA. D genes are given only for firm matches. Clone size, where shown, is once, few, many, or a class for clones that have expanded.

-,-,TRBV29-1,TRBJ2-7,CSVQLGTGAGRYF,TGCAGCGTTCAATTAGGAACAGGGGCGGGGAGGTACTTC
-,TRBD1,TRBV27,TRBJ1-2,CASRPQGARGYTF,TGTGCCAGCAGGCCACAGGGGGCGCGTGGCTACACCTTC
few,-,TRBV4-1,TRBJ1-2,CASSPSQGLVNYGYTF,TGCGCCAGCAGCCCATCTCAGGGGCTGGTCAACTATGGCTACACCTTC
-,TRBD2,TRBV13,TRBJ2-3,CASSFLLGGITDTQYF,TGTGCCAGCAGCTTCCTGTTGGGGGGGATCACAGATACGCAGTATTTT
-,-,TRBV11-2,TRBJ1-1,CASSLAGNTEAFF,TGTGCCAGCAGCTTAGCAGGGAACACTGAAGCTTTCTTT
-,-,TRBV5-1,TRBJ1-1,CASSPGAVGGNLGTEAFF,TGCGCCAGCAGCCCCGGAGCGGTTGGGGGGAACCTGGGCACTGAAGCTTTCTTT
-,TRBD1,TRBV7-2,TRBJ1-5,CASSLKTGDQPQHF,TGTGCCAGCAGCCTAAAGACAGGGGATCAGCCCCAGCATTTT
-,-,TRBV28,TRBJ2-2,CASSPGSVGELFF,TGTGCCAGCAGCCCCGGGAGTGTCGGGGAGCTGTTTTTT
few,-,TRBV6-1,TRBJ1-2,CASSELRISQGNYGYTF,TGTGCCAGCAGTGAACTTAGGATCTCTCAGGGAAACTATGGCTACACCTTC
-,TRBD2,TRBV5-8,TRBJ2-1,CASSLGTRYNEQFF,TGTGCCAGCAGCTTGGGGACTAGATATAATGAGCAGTTCTTC
-,-,TRBV15,TRBJ1-6,CATSSFRGPGSPLHF,TGTGCCACCAGCAGTTTCCGGGGTCCAGGTTCACCCCTCCACTTT
-,-,TRBV11-3,TRBJ2-7,CASSFPPLYEQYF,TGTGCCAGCAGCTTTCCTCCCCTCTACGAGCAGTACTTC
once,-,TRBV2,TRBJ2-1,CASKGGLAYNEQFF,TGTGCCAGCAAGGGCGGGTTGGCCTACAATGAGCAGTTCTTC
once,TRBD1,TRBV5-1,TRBJ1-6,CASSSRQGSNSPLHF,TGCGCCAGCAGCTCACGACAGGGGTCTAATTCACCCCTCCACTTT
once,TRBD1,TRBV18,TRBJ1-1,CASSPGQVMNTEAFF,TGTGCCAGCTCACCGGGACAGGTCATGAACACTGAAGCTTTCTTT
-,-,TRBV6-5,TRBJ1-4,CASGRAATNEKLFF,TGTGCCAGCGGGAGGGCTGCAACTAATGAAAAACTGTTTTTT
-,-,TRBV4-1,TRBJ2-1,CASSHPLSGPSNEQFF,TGCGCCAGCAGCCATCCTTTGAGCGGGCCCTCCAATGAGCAGTTCTTC
-,-,TRBV4-3,TRBJ2-3,CASSQDRGGTSTDTQYF,TGCGCCAGCAGCCAAGATAGAGGCGGAACTAGCACAGATACGCAGTATTTT
-,-,TRBV6-5,TRBJ2-1,CASSYLDSSSYNEQFF,TGTGCCAGCAGTTACCTGGACTCAAGCTCCTACAATGAGCAGTTCTTC
-,-,TRBV7-2,TRBJ2-3,CASSLSPSDTQYF,TGTGCCAGCAGCCTTTCCCCGTCAGATACGCAGTATTTT
-,TRBD1,TRBV7-3,TRBJ2-1,CASSPGQVTNEQFF,TGTGCCAGCAGCCCTGGACAGGTCACGAATGAGCAGTTCTTC
-,-,TRBV5-1,TRBJ1-2,CASSLPYYGYTF,TGCGCCAGCAGCTTGCCATACTATGGCTACACCTTC
-,-,TRBV7-2,TRBJ2-3,CASSSHSGYPSSTDTQYF,TGTGCCAGCAGCTCTCATAGCGGATACCCTTCAAGCACAGATACGCAGTATTTT
-,TRBD1,TRBV5-6,TRBJ2-7,CASSGGQGYEQYF,TGTGCCAGCAGCGGGGGACAGGGGTACGAGCAGTACTTC
-,-,TRBV6-5,TRBJ2-6,CASSYSAAGANVLTF,TGTGCCAGCAGTTACTCCGCGGCTGGGGCCAACGTCCTGACTTTC
-,-,TRBV6-5,TRBJ1-1,CASSWQGNTEAFF,TGTGCCAGCAGTTGGCAGGGGAACACTGAAGCTTTCTTT
-,TRBD1,TRBV7-9,TRBJ1-3,CSSSLARQGVSSGNTIYF,TGTTCCAGCAGCTTAGCAAGACAGGGGGTGAGCTCTGGAAACACCATATATTTT
-,-,TRBV14,TRBJ1-4,CASSRTGLGEKLFF,TGTGCCAGCAGCCGAACAGGGCTAGGTGAAAAACTGTTTTTT
-,-,TRBV18,TRBJ1-1,CASSPPRPMNTEAFF,TGTGCCAGCTCACCCCCCAGGCCCATGAACACTGAAGCTTTCTTT
-,-,TRBV4-1,TRBJ1-2,CASSQDVNRESYGYTF,TGCGCCAGCAGCCAAGATGTAAACAGGGAAAGCTATGGCTACACCTTC
few,TRBD1,TRBV5-1,TRBJ2-5,CASSLSTGAGQETQYF,TGCGCCAGCAGCTTGAGTACAGGGGCTGGGCAAGAGACCCAGTACTTC
-,-,TRBV25-1,TRBJ2-3,CASSGGLALNTDTQYF,TGTGCCAGCAGTGGGGGACTTGCGCTTAACACAGATACGCAGTATTTT
-,-,TRBV5-4,TRBJ1-4,CASSLQGFEEKLFF,TGTGCCAGCAGCCTACAGGGTTTTGAGGAAAAACTGTTTTTT
-,TRBD1,TRBV4-2,TRBJ1-1,CASSPSGTGKTEAFF,TGTGCCAGCAGCCCCTCGGGGACAGGCAAAACTGAAGCTTTCTTT
-,-,TRBV6-4,TRBJ1-5,CASSSRGGDQPQHF,TGTGCCAGCAGTTCCCGAGGGGGTGATCAGCCCCAGCATTTT
-,-,TRBV5-1,TRBJ2-2,CASSLEGSNTGELFF,TGCGCCAGCAGCTTGGAGGGGTCCAACACCGGGGAGCTGTTTTTT
-,-,TRBV19,TRBJ1-1,CASSRTVARGTEAFF,TGTGCCAGTAGCCGGACGGTCGCCCGGGGCACTGAAGCTTTCTTT
once,-,TRBV20-1,TRBJ2-5,CSAPRSGTQYF,TGCAGTGCCCCTCGCTCCGGGACCCAGTACTTC
-,TRBD2,TRBV5-6,TRBJ2-3,CASSLAAGGTDTQYF,TGTGCCAGCAGCTTGGCCGCGGGGGGCACAGATACGCAGTATTTT
-,TRBD1,TRBV5-5,TRBJ1-2,CASSLSGTGESVYGYTF,TGTGCCAGCAGCCTATCTGGGACAGGGGAGTCAGTCTATGGCTACACCTTC
-,TRBD1,TRBV6-1,TRBJ1-5,CASRLDRGLGQPQHF,TGTGCCAGCAGACTCGACAGGGGGTTGGGTCAGCCCCAGCATTTT
-,-,TRBV6-6,TRBJ1-4,CASSYSMDNSFFFF,TGTGCCAGCAGTTACTCGATGGACAACTCCTTCTTTTTTTTT
-,TRBD2,TRBV15,TRBJ2-1,CATSRDRLAVLRGEQFF,TGTGCCACCAGCAGAGATCGCCTAGCGGTCCTGCGGGGGGAGCAGTTCTTC
few,TRBD1,TRBV10-1,TRBJ1-1,CASSEGQGRNTEAFF,TGCGCCAGCAGTGAGGGACAGGGGCGAAACACTGAAGCTTTCTTT
few,-,TRBV9,TRBJ1-2,CASSVSGDAYGYTF,TGTGCCAGCAGCGTTTCGGGGGATGCCTATGGCTACACCTTC
-,-,TRBV2,TRBJ1-5,CASRGGRANQPQHF,TGTGCCAGCAGGGGGGGGCGGGCAAATCAGCCCCAGCATTTT
-,-,TRBV20-1,TRBJ1-4,CSAQRGEKLFF,TGCAGTGCCCAGCGGGGAGAAAAACTGTTTTTT
once,-,TRBV15,TRBJ1-4,CASRRELASGEKLFF,TGTGCCTCCCGGAGGGAGCTAGCTTCGGGTGAAAAACTGTTTTTT
once,TRBD1,TRBV6-5,TRBJ1-1,CASSGDRVSTEAFF,TGTGCCAGCAGTGGGGACAGGGTAAGCACTGAAGCTTTCTTT
-,TRBD1,TRBV19,TRBJ1-1,CASRTGSLNTEAFF,TGTGCCAGCAGGACAGGGAGTTTGAACACTGAAGCTTTCTTT
-,TRBD2,TRBV4-1,TRBJ2-5,CASSRSGGPRETQYF,TGCGCCAGCAGCCGATCGGGGGGGCCGAGAGAGACCCAGTACTTC
-,-,TRBV7-9,TRBJ1-1,CASSFQLSYTEAFF,TGTGCCAGCAGCTTCCAACTGAGTTACACTGAAGCTTTCTTT
-,TRBD2,TRBV5-6,TRBJ2-7,CASSIQGGGDKPIDYEQYF,TGTGCCAGCAGTATACAGGGCGGGGGGGACAAACCGATCGACTACGAGCAGTACTTC